Below, one T cell receptor (beta chain) is given with its context. Participants' own reports of clinical history determined their cohort assignment. The assay was immunoSEQ multiplex PCR, and TCRdb's table has in-frame clones only and misses some. The data show approximately 500,000 clones, approximately 90% seen once. This sample was included in a study of blood T cell repertoires in COVID-19. Study-level background: Samples of COVID-19 (acute and convalescent) were obtained from the United States, Italy and Spain.

The clonotype was recovered from a woman aged 40 to 50 who had recovered from COVID-19. The sequencing sample was made of PBMCs or T cells enriched from blood (not recorded which).

The CDR3: CASSLGLRDTPYEQYF. Here the CDR3 DNA reads TGCGCCAGCAGCTTGGGGCTCCGGGACACCCCGTACGAGCAGTACTTC. J is TRBJ2-7 and V is TRBV5-1; D is perhaps TRBD1 (6 bases). V gave up 0 bases and J gave up 4 bases, with 17 bases separating them. The V gene's germline CDR1 is SGHRS and CDR2 YFSETQ. This CDR3 contains 16 residues.